Presented here are 26 T cell receptor beta chains from one specimen sequenced in a study of response to subunit inactivated influenza vaccine. Via MiXCR, TCRdb re-called the RT-PCR reads, giving one row per CDR3 protein. The sample comprises 450,000 to 600,000 distinct CDR3 sequences, 7.2% of which are singletons, and roughly 14% rests with the top ten. The material was PBMCs from blood, obtained about 24 months after vaccination. The origin of the receptors is a man between 50 and 75 years old who received an inactivated influenza vaccine.

This clonotype has just a few counts. The gene calls are TRBV11-3 and TRBJ2-7; no clear D gene. The V end lost 5 bases, the J end lost 5 bases, and 10 bases lay between the germline ends. Germline values: CDR1 SGHNT, CDR2 YENEEA. The CDR3 covers 12 residues. The CDR3 reads CASSPGTNEQYF. The CDR3 region has the DNA TGTGCCAGCAGCCCGGGCACCAACGAGCAGTACTTC.

This clonotype has a handful of counts. This chain connects TRBV11-2 to TRBJ2-7; 7 nucleotides agree with TRBD2. There are 19 residues in the CDR3. Germline V lookup: CDR1 SGHAT, CDR2 FQNNGV. The V gene end was trimmed by 1 base and the J gene end by 1 base; junction bases not matched to a gene: 16. The CDR3 reads CASSLVPPGRGSLSYEQYF. Here the CDR3 DNA reads TGTGCCAGCAGCTTAGTCCCCCCAGGTCGCGGGAGTTTGTCCTACGAGCAGTACTTC.

Ten or more counts support this clonotype. CDR3 sequence (DNA): TGTGCCAGCAGCTTAGAAGGGGCTAGCGGGATGGGCCGGCAGTACTTC. Protein: CASSLEGASGMGRQYF. The chain is built from TRBV7-8 and TRBJ2-7; 9 bases agree with TRBD2. Germline values: CDR1 SGHVS, CDR2 FQNEAQ. This CDR3 has 16 residues. J gave up 9 bases and V 1 base, and 13 bases lay outside the gene matches. The variable domain in full, completed from reference TRBV7-8 and TRBJ2-7, reads GAGVSQSPRYKVAKRGQDVALRCDPISGHVSLFWYQQALGQGPEFLTYFQNEAQLDKSGLPSDRFFAERPEGSVSTLKIQRTQQEDSAVYLCASSLEGASGMGRQYFGPGTRLTVT.

This clonotype was counted many times. The chain combines TRBV4-3 with TRBJ1-4; a possible D gene is TRBD1 (5 bases). Germline loops: CDR1 LGHNA, CDR2 YSLEER. The V end lost 4 bases, the J end lost 4 bases, and 13 bases lay between the germline ends. This CDR3 has 15 amino acids. CDR3 bases: TGCGCCAGCAGCCCCGGGACCACCCTTAATGAAAAACTGTTTTTT. This sequence encodes CASSPGTTLNEKLFF.

Many counts were recorded for this clonotype. CDR3 coding DNA: TGTGCCAGCAGCTTACGGCGAGTATCCTACAATGAGCAGTTCTTC. Its protein is CASSLRRVSYNEQFF. V usage is TRBV7-8 and J usage is TRBJ2-1; D gene unclear. The germline V and J ends were trimmed by 2 bases and 1 base, with 9 bases remaining between them. This CDR3 spans 15 amino acids. Germline loops: CDR1 SGHVS, CDR2 FQNEAQ.

This clonotype showed up many times. The chain combines TRBV7-2 with TRBJ1-1; D is ambiguous. This CDR3 is built from 13 residues. Trimming removed 4 bases at V and 7 bases at J, with 13 bases between. In germline, CDR1 is SGHTA, CDR2 FQGNSA. The CDR3 loop reads CASSSLTRDEAFF. CDR3 DNA sequence: TGTGCCAGCAGCTCCCTCACACGGGATGAAGCTTTCTTT.

The table lists this clonotype with a few counts. CDR3 in DNA: TGCAGTGCTATCCTGCTCTCTGGAAACACCATATATTTT. It encodes CSAILLSGNTIYF. This chain uses TRBV20-1 with TRBJ1-3; no reliable D call. The V end was cut by 4 bases, the J end by 0 bases, with 7 bases between. Per the germline V gene, CDR1 is DFQATT and CDR2 is SNEGSKA (reference sequence). The CDR3 loop spans 13 amino acids.

This clonotype was seen many times. The V call is TRBV7-2, the J call TRBJ1-1; 7 nucleotides match TRBD1. The CDR3 has 16 amino acids. With 3 bases clipped from V and 6 bases from J, the junction kept 13 bases outside the gene matches. Germline V gene sequence: CDR1 SGHTA, CDR2 FQGNSA. CDR3 region: CASSFLAGGGSAEAFF. DNA for the CDR3: TGTGCCAGCAGCTTCTTGGCAGGGGGAGGTTCTGCTGAAGCTTTCTTT.

The CDR3 here is CASSLDSAGETQYF. The CDR3 region has the DNA TGTGCCAGCAGCCTCGACTCGGCGGGGGAGACCCAGTACTTC. The gene calls are TRBV7-2 and TRBJ2-5; D possibly corresponds to TRBD2 (6 bases). There are 14 residues in the CDR3. The germline CDR1 and CDR2 sequences are SGHTA and FQGNSA. V was pared by 5 bases and J by 5 bases, with 15 bases between.

Ten or more counts support this clonotype. V gene TRBV20-1 combines with J gene TRBJ1-1; no clear D gene. Germline lookup yields CDR1 DFQATT and CDR2 SNEGSKA (reference sequence). Trimming took 1 base from V and 1 from J, leaving 10 bases between them. The CDR3 is made up of 14 amino acids. The CDR3 DNA reads as TGCAGTGCTAGAGGCCTTCGAGGGAACACTGAAGCTTTCTTT. This gives the protein CSARGLRGNTEAFF.

This clonotype was seen a few times. The chain employs TRBV9 and TRBJ1-3; D gene uncertain. The CDR3 covers 15 residues. The germline gives CDR1 SGDLS, CDR2 YYNGEE. The V gene lost 2 bases and the J gene lost 0 bases, with 9 bases spanning the gap. The CDR3 DNA sequence: TGTGCCAGCAGCGTGGACGGCAGCTCTGGAAACACCATATATTTT. Its protein is CASSVDGSSGNTIYF.

The chain carries TRBV7-9 and TRBJ2-5; D gene ambiguous. Germline V CDR1 and CDR2: SEHNR, FQNEAQ (reference sequence). V was shortened by 1 base and J by 5 bases, with 8 bases between the two germline ends. The CDR3 runs 13 residues. The CDR3 bases are TGTGCCAGCAGCTTAGTAGTGGCGGAGACCCAGTACTTC. Protein product: CASSLVVAETQYF.

The J gene is TRBJ2-1, the V gene TRBV7-2; no clear D. The germline V gene encodes CDR1 SGHTA and CDR2 FQGNSA. V lost 3 bases and J 9 bases, leaving 12 bases between the germline ends. CDR3 length: 13 amino acids. CDR3 nucleotides: TGTGCCAGCAGCTTCGGGTTCGTGGCTGAGCAGTTCTTC. Translated: CASSFGFVAEQFF.

This clonotype was observed a few times. The genes are TRBV29-1 and TRBJ2-1; no clear D gene. V was clipped by 4 bases and J by 0 bases, with 16 bases between them. The CDR3 has 16 residues. Germline V CDR1 and CDR2: SQVTM, ANQGSEA. The CDR3 is CSVVSLVSSSYNEQFF. CDR3 DNA sequence: TGCAGCGTTGTTAGTTTGGTTAGCAGCTCCTACAATGAGCAGTTCTTC.

In this sample, this clonotype turned up a few times. The V and J genes are TRBV6-1 and TRBJ2-1; 8 nucleotides align to TRBD2. There are 15 residues in the CDR3. The V gene's germline CDR1 is MNHNS and CDR2 SASEGT. After removal of 5 bases from V and 2 bases from J, the junction contained 5 bases not matched to a gene. The CDR3 coding sequence is TGTGCCAGCAGTCAAAGTAGCGGGACCTACAATGAGCAGTTCTTC. Translated, it gives CASSQSSGTYNEQFF.

The sample holds a few counts of this clonotype. The genes are TRBV2 and TRBJ2-1; D tentatively reads TRBD1 or TRBD2 (5 bases each). Germline CDR1 is SNHLY and CDR2 is FYNNEI. The CDR3 extends over 14 amino acids. V was pared by 2 bases and J by 8 bases, with 13 bases between. The CDR3 loop reads CASSEIWGMDEQFF. DNA of the CDR3: TGTGCCAGCAGTGAAATTTGGGGGATGGATGAGCAGTTCTTC.

This clonotype came up many times. The chain joins TRBV18 to TRBJ1-4; 7 nucleotides align to TRBD1. Trimming cost V 8 bases and J 5 bases; bases outside gene matches: 8. The CDR3 consists of 14 residues. Germline CDR1 KGHSH, CDR2 LQKENI. The CDR3, as DNA: TGTGCCAGCACGGTACAGGGGACCAATGAAAAACTGTTTTTT. This gives the protein CASTVQGTNEKLFF.

This clonotype was picked up a small number of times. This chain joins TRBV7-9 and TRBJ1-1; D is unclear. With 5 bases removed from V and 3 bases from J, the gap between germline ends came to 13 bases. The CDR3 is 14 amino acids. CDR1 is SEHNR, CDR2 FQNEAQ, per germline (reference sequence). CDR3 sequence reads: CASSALGGHTEAFF. The CDR3 coding sequence is TGTGCCAGCAGCGCCCTGGGAGGGCACACTGAAGCTTTCTTT.

This clonotype was seen at least ten times. The V and J genes are TRBV20-1 and TRBJ2-7, with TRBD1 as a possible D gene (7 bases). This CDR3 spans 13 amino acids. The V gene's germline CDR1 is DFQATT and CDR2 SNEGSKA (reference sequence). The germline V and J ends were trimmed by 5 bases and 2 bases, with 13 bases remaining between them. In DNA form, the CDR3 reads TGCAGTGCTCGCAGGGGGGCGGCCTACGAGCAGTACTTC. Translation: CSARRGAAYEQYF.

The sample holds many counts of this clonotype. This sequence joins TRBV6-5 and TRBJ2-7; tentative D call: TRBD2 (5 bases). The V gene's germline CDR1 is MNHEY and CDR2 SVGAGI. There are 14 residues in the CDR3. Trimming pared 4 bases from V and 0 bases from J, leaving 10 bases between. In nucleotides, the CDR3 is TGTGCCAGCAGTTTTTTTGGGAGCTCCTACGAGCAGTACTTC. This sequence encodes CASSFFGSSYEQYF.

This clonotype was seen repeatedly, ten times or more. This chain uses TRBV4-3 with TRBJ2-5; TRBD1 might be the D (5 bases). V lost 4 bases and J lost 5, with 17 bases in between. Germline loops: CDR1 LGHNA, CDR2 YSLEER. The CDR3 consists of 15 residues. This chain's CDR3 is CASSPAPDTVETQYF. Written as DNA, the CDR3 is TGCGCCAGCAGCCCAGCCCCGGACACAGTGGAGACCCAGTACTTC.

This clonotype was counted at least ten times. The chain is built from TRBV4-2 and TRBJ2-4; D not certain. V shed 0 bases and J shed 0 bases, with 6 bases lying between them. The CDR3 consists of 15 residues. In germline, CDR1 is LGHNA, CDR2 YNFKEQ. In DNA, the CDR3 is TGTGCCAGCAGCCAAGATGGGGTAGCCAAAAACATTCAGTACTTC. Encoded protein: CASSQDGVAKNIQYF.

This clonotype was seen repeatedly, ten times or more. The CDR3 DNA reads TGTGCCAGCAGCCCTCGACAGAAACTAGCGGGAGAGACCCAGTACTTC. It codes for CASSPRQKLAGETQYF. This rearrangement joins TRBV3-1 to TRBJ2-5; 9 positions match TRBD2. The length of the CDR3 is 16 residues. The germline V gene encodes CDR1 LGHDT and CDR2 YNNKEL (reference sequence). Trimming at V came to 4 bases and at J to 4 bases, leaving 10 bases not matched to a gene.

This clonotype was counted only a few times. The CDR3 here is CASSLVGAGMNTEAFF. The CDR3 coding sequence is TGTGCCAGCAGCTTAGTAGGGGCCGGTATGAACACTGAAGCTTTCTTT. The chain carries TRBV11-2 and TRBJ1-1; a possible D gene is TRBD1 (5 bases). The CDR3 contains 16 residues. Germline V gene data show CDR1 as SGHAT and CDR2 as FQNNGV. V shed 1 base and J shed 0 bases, with 12 bases lying between them.

This clonotype was seen only a few times. The chain employs TRBV7-6 and TRBJ2-2, with D tentatively TRBD1 or TRBD2 (5 bases each). The germline V and J ends were trimmed by 4 bases and 8 bases, with 23 bases remaining between them. Germline CDR1 and CDR2: SGHVS and FNYEAQ. CDR3 size: 17 residues. CDR3: CASSSAGMGGREGELFF. For the CDR3, the DNA is TGTGCCAGCAGCTCGGCAGGGATGGGCGGGCGTGAAGGGGAGCTGTTTTTT.

This clonotype appeared a few times. The genes are TRBV7-8 and TRBJ2-1, with no clear D. The V gene's germline CDR1 is SGHVS and CDR2 FQNEAQ. Trimming took off 5 bases at V and 0 bases at J, with 11 bases between the two ends. The CDR3 is 15 residues long. The DNA of the CDR3 is TGTGCCAGCAGCGTTGAACGAAGCTCCTACAATGAGCAGTTCTTC. Amino acids: CASSVERSSYNEQFF.